The clone carrying this TCR beta chain was seen just once. After removal of 5 bases from V and 4 bases from J, the junction contained 5 bases not matched to a gene. The CDR3 runs 14 residues. The V gene's germline CDR1 is SQVTM and CDR2 ANQGSEA. This entry comes from a study of blood T cell repertoires in COVID-19. Two negative PCRs, clearance, or symptom resolution characterized the recovered Cohort 3 donors. Measured with immunoSEQ multiplex PCR; TCRdb has only the in-frame clones, and not every one. Among 150,000 or so clones, roughly four fifths were seen once, and the ten largest hold approximately 11%.

The receptor was derived from a man in his fifties who had recovered from COVID-19. The sequencing input was PBMCs or T cells enriched from blood (not recorded which). The gene calls are TRBV29-1 and TRBJ1-4; the match to TRBD1 covers 9 bases. The CDR3 region is CSVLDRGFNEKLFF. CDR3 nucleotide sequence: TGCAGCGTTCTCGACAGGGGGTTTAATGAAAAACTGTTTTTT.